This T cell receptor (beta chain) is drawn from a study of T cells in Graves' hyperthyroidism and ophthalmopathy. Amplified TCR beta CDR3 regions derived from RNA transcripts. HTBI primers drove first-round RT-PCR of the TCR CDR3. TCRdb fed the multiplex PCR reads into MiXCR, producing one record per CDR3 protein. Altogether about 400,000 distinct CDR3 sequences are present, more than 12% being singletons, with the ten largest covering over 25%. The CDR3 is 15 residues long. V lost 8 bases to trimming and J lost 6 bases, with 20 bases between them. Germline V gene data show CDR1 as LNHDA and CDR2 as SQIVND (reference sequence).

The chain is built from TRBV19 and TRBJ1-3; D perhaps matches TRBD1 (5 bases). The material sequenced was blood. The sequence came from a woman aged 25 to 39 with Graves' hyperthyroidism. The CDR3 loop is CASALGQATTNTIYF. In nucleotides, the CDR3 is TGTGCCAGTGCCCTCGGACAAGCCACCACAAACACCATATATTTT.